This T cell receptor beta chain derives from a study of monozygotic twins with inflammatory bowel disease. Findings of the study overall: Perhaps reflecting limited power, concordant and discordant twins did not differ in repertoire similarity.

The germline V gene encodes CDR1 ENHRY and CDR2 SYGVKD. The CDR3 is made up of 16 amino acids. On this clonotype itself: What it binds is unknown.

TCRdb derives one entry per CDR3 protein from the 5' RACE reads, leaving out DNA. The sample table includes around 140,000 distinct CDR3 sequences. This TCR was sampled from a human donor with ulcerative colitis or Crohn's disease, or a healthy co-twin of an affected twin (not recorded which). Sequenced input: blood. The V call is TRBV10-3, the J call TRBJ2-5; without DNA, the TCRdb call of TRBD2 cannot be checked. The CDR3 is CAIREDLAGERVTQYF.